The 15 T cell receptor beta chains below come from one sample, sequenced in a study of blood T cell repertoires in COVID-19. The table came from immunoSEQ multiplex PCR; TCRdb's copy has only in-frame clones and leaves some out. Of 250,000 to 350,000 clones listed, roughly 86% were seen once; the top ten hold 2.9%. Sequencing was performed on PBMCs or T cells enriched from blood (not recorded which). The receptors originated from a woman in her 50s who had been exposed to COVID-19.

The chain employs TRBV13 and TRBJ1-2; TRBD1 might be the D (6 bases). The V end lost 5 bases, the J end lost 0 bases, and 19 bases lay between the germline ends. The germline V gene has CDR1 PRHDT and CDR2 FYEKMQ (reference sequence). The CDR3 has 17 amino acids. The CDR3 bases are TGTGCCAGCAGCAAAAGCTACAGGGAGTCTGCTAACTATGGCTACACCTTC. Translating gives CASSKSYRESANYGYTF.

CDR3 in amino acids: CASSPNRGSSYNEQFF. In DNA, the CDR3 is TGTGCCAGCAGTCCAAACAGGGGGAGCTCCTACAATGAGCAGTTCTTC. The gene calls are TRBV6-6 and TRBJ2-1; TRBD1 aligns across 8 bases. Germline assignment: CDR1 MNHNY and CDR2 SVGAGI (reference sequence). Trimming cost V 5 bases and J 0 bases; bases outside gene matches: 6. The CDR3 totals 16 residues.

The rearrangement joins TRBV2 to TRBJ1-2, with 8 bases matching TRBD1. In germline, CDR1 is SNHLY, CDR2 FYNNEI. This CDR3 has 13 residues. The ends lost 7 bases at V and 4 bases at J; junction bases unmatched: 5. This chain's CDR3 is CASMSGGGYGYTF. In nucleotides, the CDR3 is TGTGCCAGCATGTCAGGGGGCGGCTATGGCTACACCTTC.

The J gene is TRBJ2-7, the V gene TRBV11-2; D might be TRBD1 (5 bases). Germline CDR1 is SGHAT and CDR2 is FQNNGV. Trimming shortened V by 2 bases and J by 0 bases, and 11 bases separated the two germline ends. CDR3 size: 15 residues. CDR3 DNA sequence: TGTGCCAGCAGCTTAATCCAGGGAAGCTCCTACGAGCAGTACTTC. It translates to CASSLIQGSSYEQYF.

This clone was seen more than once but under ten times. The DNA for the CDR3 is TGCAGCGTTGAAGGGGGCACACGATATGGCTACACCTTC. Its protein product is CSVEGGTRYGYTF. The chain is built from TRBV29-1 and TRBJ1-2, with D perhaps TRBD1 (5 bases). Germline loops: CDR1 SQVTM, CDR2 ANQGSEA. CDR3 size: 13 residues. The V and J ends lost 1 base and 5 bases respectively, with 11 bases between them.

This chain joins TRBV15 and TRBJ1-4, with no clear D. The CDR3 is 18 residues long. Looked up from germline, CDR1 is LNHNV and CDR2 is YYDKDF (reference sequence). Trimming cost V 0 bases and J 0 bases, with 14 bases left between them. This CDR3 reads CATSRDLPGLTTNEKLFF. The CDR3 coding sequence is TGTGCCACCAGCAGAGACCTCCCCGGACTTACAACTAATGAAAAACTGTTTTTT.

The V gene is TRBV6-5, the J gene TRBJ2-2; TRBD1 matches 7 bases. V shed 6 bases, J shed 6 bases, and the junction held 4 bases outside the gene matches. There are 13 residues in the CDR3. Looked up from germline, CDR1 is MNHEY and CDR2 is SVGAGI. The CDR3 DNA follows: TGTGCCAGCAGACCGAGGGGGCCCGGGGAGCTGTTTTTT. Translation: CASRPRGPGELFF.

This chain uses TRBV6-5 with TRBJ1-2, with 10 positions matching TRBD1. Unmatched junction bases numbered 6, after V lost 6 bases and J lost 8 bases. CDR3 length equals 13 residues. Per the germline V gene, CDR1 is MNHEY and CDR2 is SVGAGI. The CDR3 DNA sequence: TGTGCCAGCAGGGGGGGACAGGGGAAAGGCTACACCTTC. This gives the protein CASRGGQGKGYTF.

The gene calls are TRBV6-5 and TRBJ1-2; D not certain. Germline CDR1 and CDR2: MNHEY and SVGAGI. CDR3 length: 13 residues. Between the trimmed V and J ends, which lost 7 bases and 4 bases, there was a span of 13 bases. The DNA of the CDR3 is TGTGCCAGCACGGGTCCTTCGGTCTATGGCTACACCTTC. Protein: CASTGPSVYGYTF.

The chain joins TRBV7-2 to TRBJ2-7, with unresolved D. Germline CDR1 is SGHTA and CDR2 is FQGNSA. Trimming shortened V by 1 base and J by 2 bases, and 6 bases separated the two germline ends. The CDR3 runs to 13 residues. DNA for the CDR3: TGTGCCAGCAGCTTAGAAAGAGCCTACGAGCAGTACTTC. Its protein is CASSLERAYEQYF. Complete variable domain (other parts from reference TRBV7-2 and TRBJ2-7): GAGVSQSPSNKVTEKGKDVELRCDPISGHTALYWYRQSLGQGLEFLIYFQGNSAPDKSGLPSDRFSAERTGGSVSTLTIQRTQQEDSAVYLCASSLERAYEQYFGPGTRLTVT.

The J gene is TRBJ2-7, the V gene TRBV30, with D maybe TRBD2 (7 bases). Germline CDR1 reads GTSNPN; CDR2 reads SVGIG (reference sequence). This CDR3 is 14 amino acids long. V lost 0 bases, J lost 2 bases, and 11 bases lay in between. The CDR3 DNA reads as TGTGCCTGGAGTGTAGGGGGGGCGCCCTACGAGCAGTACTTC. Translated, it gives CAWSVGGAPYEQYF.

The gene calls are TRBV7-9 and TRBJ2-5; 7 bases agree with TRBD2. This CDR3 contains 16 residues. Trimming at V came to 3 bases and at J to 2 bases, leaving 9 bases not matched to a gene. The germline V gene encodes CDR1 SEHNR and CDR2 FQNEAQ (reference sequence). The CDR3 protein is CASSLTERGVQETQYF. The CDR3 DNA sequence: TGTGCCAGCAGCTTGACGGAGCGGGGAGTACAAGAGACCCAGTACTTC.

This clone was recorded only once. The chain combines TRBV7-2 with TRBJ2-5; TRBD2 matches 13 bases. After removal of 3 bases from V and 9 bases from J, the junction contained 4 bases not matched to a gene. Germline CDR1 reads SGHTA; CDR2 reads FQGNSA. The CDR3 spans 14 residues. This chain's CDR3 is CASSFTSGGAPQYF. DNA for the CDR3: TGTGCCAGCAGCTTCACTAGCGGGGGGGCTCCCCAGTACTTC.

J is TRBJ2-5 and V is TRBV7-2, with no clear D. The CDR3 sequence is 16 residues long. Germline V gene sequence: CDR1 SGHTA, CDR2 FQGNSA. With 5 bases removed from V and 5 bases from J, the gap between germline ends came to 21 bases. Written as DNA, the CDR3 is TGTGCCAGCAGCCCTAAAATCAACTGGGTACAGGAGACCCAGTACTTC. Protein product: CASSPKINWVQETQYF.

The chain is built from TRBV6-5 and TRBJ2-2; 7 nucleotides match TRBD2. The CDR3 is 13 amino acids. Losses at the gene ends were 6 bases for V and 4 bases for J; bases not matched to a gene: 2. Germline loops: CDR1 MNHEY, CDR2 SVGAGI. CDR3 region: CASRRGGTGELFF. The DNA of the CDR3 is TGTGCCAGCAGACGCGGGGGCACCGGGGAGCTGTTTTTT.